This T cell receptor (beta chain) was profiled in a study of shared clonotypes between healthy human individuals. Looked up from germline, CDR1 is SGHAT and CDR2 is FQNNGV. CDR3 length equals 13 residues. The trim removed 1 base at V and 7 bases at J, leaving 1 base unmatched. Sequencing was performed with immunoSEQ multiplex PCR; in TCRdb, only in-frame clones are kept and a portion is missing. The sample carries 490,000 or so clones, 76% recorded once. The receptor's source is a woman between 40 and 50 years old in good health. Some clones in this sample may be carry-over from other donors' samples. V gene TRBV11-2 combines with J gene TRBJ1-3, with 7 bases identical to TRBD1. Sequencing was performed on PBMCs. This chain's CDR3 is CASSLGQGNTIYF. For the CDR3, the DNA is TGTGCCAGCAGCTTAGGACAGGGCAACACCATATATTTT.